Shown below are 18 T cell receptor beta chains from a single sample sequenced in a study of shared clonotypes between healthy human individuals (dated by TCRdb to 2018 to 2021). For the CD8 naive samples, CD45RO-negative cells were positively selected for CCR7, yielding a CD45RA+CCR7+ population from which TemRA cells were excluded. The library relied on the immunoSEQ multiplex PCR assay. TCRdb took this table from immuneACCESS and kept in-frame rearrangements with V and J called. Such tables lack part of the clones; where checked against another copy, unresolved V genes explain under half of the gap, and the rest is unexplained. Recorded for this sample are 800,000 to 950,000 clones; about 96% of them occurred a single time. The top ten clones comprise about 0.21% of the sample. Sequenced material: naive CD8+ T cells sorted from blood. The sample's cell subset or site, from its label and the paper: CD45RA+CCR7+. These receptors originate from a man under 40 in good health.

The V gene is TRBV7-9, the J gene TRBJ1-5; perhaps TRBD1 as D (5 bases). CDR3 size: 13 residues. Trimming shortened V by 5 bases and J by 3 bases, and 8 bases separated the two germline ends. The germline V gene has CDR1 SEHNR and CDR2 FQNEAQ (reference sequence). The CDR3 reads CASSDGTNQPQHF. DNA for the CDR3: TGTGCCAGCAGCGATGGGACCAATCAGCCCCAGCATTTT.

The rearrangement links TRBV15 to TRBJ2-7, with a possible D match to TRBD2 (6 bases). The ends were cut back, 3 bases at V and 11 bases at J, with 11 bases in the middle. This CDR3 has 11 amino acids. From germline, CDR1 is LNHNV and CDR2 YYDKDF (reference sequence). CDR3 protein: CATSSGSGEYF. DNA for the CDR3: TGTGCCACCAGCAGTGGTAGCGGAGAGTACTTC.

The chain links TRBV4-1 to TRBJ2-2; D may correspond to TRBD1 or TRBD2 (5 bases each). Trimming took off 3 bases at V and 0 bases at J, with 17 bases between the two ends. This CDR3 has 18 amino acids. Germline V gives CDR1 MGHRA, CDR2 YSYEKL. The CDR3 nucleotides are TGCGCCAGCAGCCATCCCAGTCAAGGGACGGCGAACACCGGGGAGCTGTTTTTT. It specifies CASSHPSQGTANTGELFF.

The chain carries TRBV11-2 and TRBJ2-2; D is perhaps TRBD1 (5 bases). This CDR3 comprises 16 residues. Germline values: CDR1 SGHAT, CDR2 FQNNGV. V lost 6 bases to trimming and J lost 6 bases, with 20 bases between them. The CDR3 reads CASSPNTGRAAGELFF. The DNA of the CDR3 is TGTGCCAGCAGTCCTAACACAGGAAGGGCAGCCGGGGAGCTGTTTTTT. Together with reference TRBV11-2 and TRBJ2-2, the CDR3 gives the full variable domain: EAGVAQSPRYKIIEKRQSVAFWCNPISGHATLYWYQQILGQGPKLLIQFQNNGVVDDSQLPKDRFSAERLKGVDSTLKIQPAKLEDSAVYLCASSPNTGRAAGELFFGEGSRLTVL.

The chain recombines TRBV30 with TRBJ2-2; 10 bases agree with TRBD2. The length of the CDR3 is 15 residues. CDR1 and CDR2 (germline): GTSNPN, SVGIG (reference sequence). The V and J ends lost 1 base and 2 bases, in that order; junction bases with no gene match: 1. DNA for the CDR3: TGTGCCTGGAGTGGACTAGCGGGCAACACCGGGGAGCTGTTTTTT. Its translation: CAWSGLAGNTGELFF.

V is TRBV6-5 and J is TRBJ1-2; D might be TRBD1 (6 bases). CDR3 length equals 16 residues. The germline V and J ends were trimmed by 4 bases and 8 bases, with 23 bases remaining between them. The germline V gene has CDR1 MNHEY and CDR2 SVGAGI. For the CDR3, the DNA is TGTGCCAGCAGTTCCACACAACAGGGAGGAGCGGGGGGCTACACCTTC. Translating it yields CASSSTQQGGAGGYTF.

The chain couples TRBV27 to TRBJ2-1; D not resolved. The V end was cut by 4 bases, the J end by 7 bases, with 14 bases between. In germline, CDR1 is MNHEY, CDR2 SMNVEV (reference sequence). The CDR3 consists of 14 residues. The DNA for the CDR3 is TGTGCCAGCAGTTCCCGGGCCTTCCAAAATGAGCAGTTCTTC. Translation: CASSSRAFQNEQFF.

V is TRBV4-1 and J is TRBJ2-1; the match to TRBD2 covers 10 bases. Germline V gene data show CDR1 as MGHRA and CDR2 as YSYEKL. CDR3 length: 16 residues. Germline trimming cut 0 bases from V and 7 bases from J; bases unmatched to any gene: 6. Here the CDR3 DNA reads TGCGCCAGCAGCCAAGATTCGGGACTAGCGCAGAATGAGCAGTTCTTC. It encodes CASSQDSGLAQNEQFF.

The genes are TRBV7-9 and TRBJ2-7; 9 bases match TRBD2. Per germline, CDR1 SEHNR and CDR2 FQNEAQ (reference sequence). The CDR3 loop spans 15 amino acids. V shed 5 bases, J shed 0 bases, and the junction held 5 bases outside the gene matches. For the CDR3, the DNA is TGTGCCAGCAGCCTATCTAGCGGGACCTCCTACGAGCAGTACTTC. It yields the protein CASSLSSGTSYEQYF.

Comment on this clone: This same CDR3 is encoded by further DNA sequences in the sample. The V and J genes are TRBV9 and TRBJ2-7; D might be TRBD1 or TRBD2, each matching 5 bases. V was shortened by 2 bases and J by 4 bases, with 7 bases between the two germline ends. Germline CDR1 and CDR2: SGDLS and YYNGEE. The CDR3 consists of 12 residues. CDR3 loop: CASSVEGYEQYF. CDR3 nucleotide sequence: TGTGCCAGCAGCGTCGAGGGGTACGAGCAGTACTTC.

The chain employs TRBV29-1 and TRBJ1-3; D is perhaps TRBD1 (5 bases). CDR1 is SQVTM, CDR2 ANQGSEA, per germline. The V end was cut by 3 bases, the J end by 6 bases, with 9 bases between. This CDR3 spans 12 amino acids. The CDR3 loop is CSVEGRLNTIYF. Here the CDR3 DNA reads TGCAGCGTTGAGGGACGGCTAAACACCATATATTTT.

V usage is TRBV6-5 and J usage is TRBJ2-1, with no clear D. Trimming shortened V by 4 bases and J by 5 bases, and 12 bases separated the two germline ends. Germline V CDR1 and CDR2: MNHEY, SVGAGI. CDR3 length: 14 residues. This CDR3 is CASSSLGVHNEQFF. The CDR3 DNA sequence: TGTGCCAGCAGTTCCTTGGGCGTACACAATGAGCAGTTCTTC.

The chain links TRBV28 to TRBJ2-1; D is ambiguous. The CDR3 has 13 amino acids. CDR1 is MDHEN, CDR2 SYDVKM, per germline. V was pared by 6 bases and J by 5 bases, with 11 bases between. CDR3 amino acids: CASRSDANNEQFF. The CDR3 DNA sequence: TGTGCCAGCAGATCGGACGCGAACAATGAGCAGTTCTTC. The whole variable domain, remainder taken from reference TRBV28 and TRBJ2-1, is DVKVTQSSRYLVKRTGEKVFLECVQDMDHENMFWYRQDPGLGLRLIYFSYDVKMKEKGDIPEGYSVSREKKERFSLILESASTNQTSMYLCASRSDANNEQFFGPGTRLTVL.

The chain is built from TRBV7-2 and TRBJ2-5; D ambiguous. Germline V gene lookup returns CDR1 SGHTA and CDR2 FQGNSA. The V and J ends lost 8 bases and 7 bases respectively, with 11 bases between them. CDR3 length: 11 residues. The chain's CDR3 is CASGNILTQYF. CDR3 nucleotides: TGTGCCAGCGGCAACATTTTGACCCAGTACTTC.

DNA of the CDR3: TGCGCCAGCAGCCAAGTGGGGGAGGGCGGGGAGCTGTTTTTT. As protein: CASSQVGEGGELFF. This chain joins TRBV4-3 and TRBJ2-2; TRBD2 matches 7 bases. This CDR3 contains 14 residues. V lost 1 base to trimming and J lost 7 bases; unmatched junction nucleotides: 3. Germline V gives CDR1 LGHNA, CDR2 YSLEER.

This clone was observed a single time. V and J are TRBV11-2 and TRBJ2-1; 12 nucleotides match TRBD2. CDR3 size: 15 residues. Germline loops: CDR1 SGHAT, CDR2 FQNNGV. With 1 base clipped from V and 8 bases from J, the junction kept 3 bases outside the gene matches. As DNA, the CDR3 is TGTGCCAGCAGCTTAGGACTAGCGGGAGTGGATGAGCAGTTCTTC. Amino acid sequence: CASSLGLAGVDEQFF.

On this clone itself: An end of the junction does not agree with germline; a read error may underlie this. The chain is built from TRBV5-1 and TRBJ1-1; no clear D. The CDR3 spans 13 residues. In germline, CDR1 is SGHRS, CDR2 YFSETQ. In nucleotides, the CDR3 is TGCGCCAGCAGCGCCCCGGGGAACCCTGAAGCTTTCTTT. Translating it yields CASSAPGNPEAFF.

The chain recombines TRBV21-1 with TRBJ1-5. TRBV21-1 is annotated as a pseudogene. This CDR3 has 15 residues. The CDR3 bases are TGTGCCAGCAGTACTGACCGCTTAAGCAATCAGCCCCAGCATTTT. It yields the protein CASSTDRLSNQPQHF.